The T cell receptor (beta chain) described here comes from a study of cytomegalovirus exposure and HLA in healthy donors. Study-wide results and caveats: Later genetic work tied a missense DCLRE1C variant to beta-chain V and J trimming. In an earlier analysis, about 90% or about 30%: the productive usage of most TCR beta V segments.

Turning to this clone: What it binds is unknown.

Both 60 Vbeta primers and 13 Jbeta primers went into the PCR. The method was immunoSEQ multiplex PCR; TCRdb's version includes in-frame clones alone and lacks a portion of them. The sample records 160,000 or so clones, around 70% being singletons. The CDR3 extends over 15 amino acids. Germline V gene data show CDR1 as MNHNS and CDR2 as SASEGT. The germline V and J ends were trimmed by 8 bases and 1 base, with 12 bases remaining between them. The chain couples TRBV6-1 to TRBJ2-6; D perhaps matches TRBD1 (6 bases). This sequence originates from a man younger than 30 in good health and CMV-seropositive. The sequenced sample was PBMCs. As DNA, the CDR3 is TGTGCCAGCTCGACAGGAGAATCTGGGGCCAACGTCCTGACTTTC. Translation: CASSTGESGANVLTF.